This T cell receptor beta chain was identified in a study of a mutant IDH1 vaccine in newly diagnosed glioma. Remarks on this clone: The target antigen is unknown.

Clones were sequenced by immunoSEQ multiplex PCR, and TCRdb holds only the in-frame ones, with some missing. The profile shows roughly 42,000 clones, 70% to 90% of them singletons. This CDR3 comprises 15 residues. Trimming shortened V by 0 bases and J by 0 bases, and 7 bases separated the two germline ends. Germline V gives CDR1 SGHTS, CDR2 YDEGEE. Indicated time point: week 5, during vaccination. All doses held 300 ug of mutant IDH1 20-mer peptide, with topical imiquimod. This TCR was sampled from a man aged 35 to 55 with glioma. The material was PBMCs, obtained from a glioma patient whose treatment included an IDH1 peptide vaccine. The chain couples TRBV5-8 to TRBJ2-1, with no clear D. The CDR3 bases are TGTGCCAGCAGCTTGGCCGGTTTCTCCTACAATGAGCAGTTCTTC. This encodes CASSLAGFSYNEQFF.